This TCR beta chain was captured by sequencing in a study of T cell repertoires in cytomegalovirus infection. About this clonotype: Its antigen is currently unknown.

TCRdb fed the reads into MiXCR, producing one record per CDR3 protein. Among some 940,000 distinct CDR3 sequences listed, around 32% were seen once. CDR1 is SNHLY and CDR2 is FYNNEI in the germline V gene. This CDR3 has 14 residues. V lost 7 bases to trimming and J lost 1 base, with 11 bases between them. This sequence joins TRBV2 and TRBJ2-1; D perhaps matches TRBD2 (6 bases). This specimen was cultured CD8+ T cells from PBMCs, taken from culture after CMV antigen stimulation. The origin of this receptor is a human donor in good health (CMV status not recorded). Some clones in this sample may be carry-over from other donors' samples. The CDR3 sequence: CASITAGSYNEQFF. DNA of the CDR3: TGTGCCAGCATCACGGCGGGATCCTACAATGAGCAGTTCTTC.